The 30 T cell receptor beta chains reported below all come from one sample, sequenced in a study of blood T cells in healthy people across ages. Through a sample-barcoded 5' primer and a J-beta primer mix, a second PCR was run for roughly 6 to 11 cycles. TCRdb re-called the 5' RACE reads through MiXCR, storing one row per CDR3 protein. Of about a million distinct CDR3 sequences listed, roughly half are singletons. Sequencing used blood. The receptors come from a woman aged 55-70 years in good health.

In regard to this clonotype: One end of the junction fails to match germline, which may point to a read error. The chain joins TRBV5-1 to TRBJ2-5, with D possibly matching TRBD2 (5 bases). The CDR3 length is 14 residues. From germline, CDR1 is SGHRS and CDR2 YFSETQ. The CDR3 sequence is CAGSFGMDQETQYF. CDR3 in DNA: TGCGCCGGCAGCTTCGGGATGGACCAAGAGACCCAGTACTTC.

V and J are TRBV7-2 and TRBJ2-1; D call uncertain. Gene TRBJ2-7 matches the end of the DNA better, so the J call may be wrong. Germline lookup yields CDR1 SGHTA and CDR2 FQGNSA. This CDR3 is built from 15 residues. The CDR3 bases are TGTGCCAGCAGACCTGACTTGAGCTCCTACAATGAGCAGTACTTC. It codes for CASRPDLSSYNEQYF.

The genes are TRBV20-1 and TRBJ2-1, with 9 positions matching TRBD2. From germline, CDR1 is DFQATT and CDR2 SNEGSKA (reference sequence). CDR3 length: 15 residues. Trimming at V came to 3 bases and at J to 7 bases, leaving 10 bases not matched to a gene. The CDR3 DNA is TGCAGTGCTAGGGGGTTAGGCGGGAGGGATAATGAGCAGTTCTTC. Translated: CSARGLGGRDNEQFF.

The chain couples TRBV7-9 to TRBJ2-3, with D maybe TRBD1 (6 bases). The germline CDR1 and CDR2 sequences are SEHNR and FQNEAQ (reference sequence). The CDR3 consists of 14 residues. Trimming took 3 bases from V and 5 from J, leaving 12 bases between them. The CDR3 reads CASSLLQGRDTQYF. The CDR3, as DNA: TGTGCCAGCAGCTTGCTGCAGGGGAGAGATACGCAGTATTTT.

This chain links TRBV7-2 with TRBJ2-3, with D perhaps TRBD2 (5 bases). V was cut by 5 bases and J by 10 bases, with 16 bases left in between. Per the germline V gene, CDR1 is SGHTA and CDR2 is FQGNSA. This CDR3 spans 13 amino acids. CDR3 sequence reads: CASSDGITSAQYF. The CDR3 nucleotides are TGTGCCAGCAGCGACGGGATAACTAGTGCGCAGTATTTT.

The chain uses TRBV6-2 or TRBV6-3 and TRBJ2-2; weak D call: TRBD2 (6 bases). Trimming left V 5 bases short and J 0 bases short, with 13 bases between. The CDR3 length is 16 residues. Germline values: CDR1 MNHEY, CDR2 SVGEGT. For the CDR3, the DNA is TGTGCCAGCAGTCACGGGACTCCAACGAACACCGGGGAGCTGTTTTTT. Amino acids: CASSHGTPTNTGELFF.

This sequence joins TRBV18 and TRBJ2-5; D possibly uses TRBD1 or TRBD2 (5 bases each). Germline CDR1 KGHSH, CDR2 LQKENI. The CDR3 loop spans 15 amino acids. Deletions cut 0 bases from V and 4 bases from J, with 12 bases between. CDR3 loop: CASSPPGPLRETQYF. The CDR3 bases are TGTGCCAGCTCACCACCGGGACCTTTACGAGAGACCCAGTACTTC.

The rearrangement joins TRBV28 to TRBJ2-3, with TRBD2 identical over 9 bases. This CDR3 has 16 residues. From germline, CDR1 is MDHEN and CDR2 SYDVKM. The V segment lost 6 bases and the J segment 4 bases; nucleotides outside the gene matches: 11. The CDR3 DNA reads TGTGCCAGCAGAACTCCTAGCGGGAAAAGTGCAGATACGCAGTATTTT. Translation gives CASRTPSGKSADTQYF.

This clonotype was seen ten or more times. This chain's CDR3 is CASTLSGANVLTF. The CDR3 DNA sequence: TGTGCCAGCACCCTCTCTGGGGCCAACGTCCTGACTTTC. The V gene is TRBV12-3 or TRBV12-4, the J gene TRBJ2-6; D gene ambiguous. V gave up 7 bases and J gave up 0 bases, with 4 bases separating them. This CDR3 is 13 amino acids long.

Turning to this clonotype: A junction end diverges from the germline sequence, so it may reflect a read error. V usage is TRBV12-3 or TRBV12-4 and J usage is TRBJ2-1; TRBD2 aligns across 10 bases. CDR3 length equals 15 residues. DNA for the CDR3: TGTGTCAGCAGTTTCGCTAGCGGGAGAAACAATGAGCAGTTCTTC. This codes for CVSSFASGRNNEQFF.

This clonotype has a handful of counts. The CDR3 loop is CSARGVGGQTYEQYF. CDR3 sequence (DNA): TGCAGTGCTAGAGGAGTGGGGGGACAGACCTACGAGCAGTACTTC. The chain uses TRBV20-1 and TRBJ2-7; TRBD1 might be the D (7 bases). Germline CDR1 is DFQATT and CDR2 is SNEGSKA (reference sequence). Trimming stripped 1 base from V and 2 bases from J, with 15 bases between. The CDR3 has 15 residues.

The V gene is TRBV29-1, the J gene TRBJ2-1; D uncertain. Germline V lookup: CDR1 SQVTM, CDR2 ANQGSEA. This CDR3 comprises 13 residues. With 4 bases removed from V and 0 bases from J, the gap between germline ends came to 7 bases. The chain's CDR3 is CSVVGFSYNEQFF. The CDR3 DNA is TGCAGCGTTGTAGGCTTCTCCTACAATGAGCAGTTCTTC.

The V call is TRBV3-1, the J call TRBJ2-3, with no clear D. In germline, CDR1 is LGHDT, CDR2 YNNKEL (reference sequence). Trimming cost V 5 bases and J 5 bases, with 11 bases left between them. The CDR3 sequence is 13 residues long. CDR3 coding DNA: TGTGCCAGCAGCGAGTCATACCTAGATACGCAGTATTTT. Translation: CASSESYLDTQYF.

This clonotype was found a few times. The chain joins TRBV5-1 to TRBJ2-7; tentatively, D is TRBD1 or TRBD2 (5 bases each). The CDR3 has 14 residues. V gave up 3 bases and J gave up 7 bases, with 17 bases separating them. CDR1 and CDR2 (germline): SGHRS, YFSETQ. DNA of the CDR3: TGCGCCAGCAGCTCATCTGGGACCGCGGGTGAGCAGTACTTC. It yields the protein CASSSSGTAGEQYF. Full variable domain (missing parts from reference TRBV5-1 and TRBJ2-7): KAGVTQTPRYLIKTRGQQVTLSCSPISGHRSVSWYQQTPGQGLQFLFEYFSETQRNKGNFPGRFSGRQFSNSRSEMNVSTLELGDSALYLCASSSSGTAGEQYFGPGTRLTVT.

The gene calls are TRBV7-9 and TRBJ1-1; D may be TRBD1 (5 bases). The germline V gene encodes CDR1 SEHNR and CDR2 FQNEAQ (reference sequence). V lost 5 bases and J lost 10, with 17 bases in between. The CDR3 is 13 amino acids. This CDR3 reads CASSVSSGLLAFF. In nucleotides, the CDR3 is TGTGCCAGCAGCGTATCGTCAGGGTTGCTAGCTTTCTTT.

This chain uses TRBV20-1 with TRBJ2-7; 12 nucleotides agree with TRBD2. The CDR3 consists of 14 residues. V shed 5 bases and J 4 bases; nucleotides not matched to a gene: 6. Germline loops: CDR1 DFQATT, CDR2 SNEGSKA (reference sequence). The CDR3 loop is CSAFGLAGRYEQYF. CDR3 sequence (DNA): TGCAGTGCTTTCGGACTAGCGGGACGATACGAGCAGTACTTC.

The genes are TRBV6-1 and TRBJ2-2, with 7 nucleotides matching TRBD1. CDR3 length equals 14 residues. Germline V gene data show CDR1 as MNHNS and CDR2 as SASEGT. After removal of 6 bases from V and 3 bases from J, the junction contained 4 bases not matched to a gene. The CDR3 bases are TGTGCCAGCAGGGACCAGGGGGACACCGGGGAGCTGTTTTTT. Protein: CASRDQGDTGELFF.

This clonotype was seen more than once but under ten times. For the CDR3, the DNA is TGTGCCAGCAGCTTAGGGATTGGGGAGGGGGGCCAAGAGACCCAGTACTTC. It translates to CASSLGIGEGGQETQYF. The V call is TRBV7-2, the J call TRBJ2-5, with D perhaps matching TRBD2 (7 bases). Germline CDR1 and CDR2: SGHTA and FQGNSA. Trimming removed 1 base from V and 1 base from J, with 16 bases in between. The length of the CDR3 is 17 residues.

This clonotype was recorded only once. The chain carries TRBV12-3 or TRBV12-4 and TRBJ1-1, with 7 bases fitting TRBD1. Trimming removed 5 bases from V and 1 base from J; junction bases left unmatched: 7. CDR3 length equals 15 residues. CDR3 sequence: CASSLDRDSNTEAFF. DNA for the CDR3: TGTGCCAGCAGTCTTGACAGGGATTCGAACACTGAAGCTTTCTTT.

The gene calls are TRBV7-2 and TRBJ2-7, with D tentatively TRBD2 (6 bases). The CDR3 sequence is 14 residues long. Germline V CDR1 and CDR2: SGHTA, FQGNSA. The V end lost 3 bases, the J end lost 3 bases, and 12 bases lay between the germline ends. The CDR3 sequence: CASSFGGTHYEQYF. In nucleotides, the CDR3 is TGTGCCAGCAGCTTTGGGGGGACGCACTACGAGCAGTACTTC.

This clonotype was seen a handful of times. This rearrangement joins TRBV20-1 to TRBJ2-1, with 7 bases identical to TRBD2. Near its end, the DNA agrees better with TRBJ2-7, so the J call may be wrong. Germline values: CDR1 DFQATT, CDR2 SNEGSKA (reference sequence). This CDR3 spans 12 amino acids. CDR3 region: CSWGGSYYEQYF. CDR3 bases: TGCAGCTGGGGAGGGAGTTACTACGAGCAGTACTTC.

This clonotype was seen a few times. The chain uses TRBV5-1 and TRBJ2-3, with TRBD2 matching over 8 bases. The CDR3 has 16 amino acids. Germline loops: CDR1 SGHRS, CDR2 YFSETQ. V shed 0 bases, J shed 1 base, and the junction held 4 bases outside the gene matches. The CDR3 sequence: CASSLAAGARTDTQYF. The CDR3 DNA follows: TGCGCCAGCAGCTTGGCAGCGGGAGCCCGCACAGATACGCAGTATTTT.

This clonotype has a handful of counts. V and J are TRBV5-5 and TRBJ2-1, with TRBD1 matching 11 bases. The germline V gene has CDR1 SGHKS and CDR2 YYEKEE (reference sequence). The CDR3 totals 18 residues. J was trimmed by 3 bases and V by 0 bases; bases with no gene match: 8. The CDR3 reads CASSLAGFGTGGYNEQFF. The CDR3 nucleotides are TGTGCCAGCAGCTTGGCGGGGTTCGGGACAGGGGGCTACAATGAGCAGTTCTTC.

There are a few counts of this clonotype. The chain joins TRBV28 to TRBJ1-2, with D unclear. Trimming cost V 5 bases and J 0 bases, with 13 bases left between them. The CDR3 extends over 15 amino acids. Germline CDR1 MDHEN, CDR2 SYDVKM. CDR3 sequence reads: CASSGRVGTNYGYTF. The DNA of the CDR3 is TGTGCCAGCAGTGGACGGGTCGGTACTAACTATGGCTACACCTTC.

This clonotype has just a few counts. The chain employs TRBV28 and TRBJ2-4; D perhaps matches TRBD2 (6 bases). Trimming left V 1 base short and J 0 bases short, with 16 bases between. CDR3 size: 18 residues. Germline lookup yields CDR1 MDHEN and CDR2 SYDVKM. The CDR3 here is CASSLSSHGGLAKNIQYF. In DNA, the CDR3 is TGTGCCAGCAGTTTATCTTCCCACGGGGGACTAGCCAAAAACATTCAGTACTTC.

The sample holds a few counts of this clonotype. The chain has TRBV18 and TRBJ2-4; 11 positions match TRBD1. J was trimmed by 8 bases and V by 3 bases; bases with no gene match: 9. Germline CDR1 KGHSH, CDR2 LQKENI. The CDR3 covers 16 residues. Written as DNA, the CDR3 is TGTGCCAGCTCACCCCGGGACAGGGGGAATGTTGACATTCAGTACTTC. This sequence encodes CASSPRDRGNVDIQYF.

This clonotype came up a few times. This chain uses TRBV28 with TRBJ1-5, with D unclear. This CDR3 contains 13 residues. Trimming removed 9 bases from V and 8 bases from J, with 17 bases in between. Per germline, CDR1 MDHEN and CDR2 SYDVKM. The chain's CDR3 is CASSTTYGKPQHF. The CDR3 coding sequence is TGTGCCAGTAGTACGACCTATGGAAAGCCCCAGCATTTT.

The chain carries TRBV6-2 or TRBV6-3 and TRBJ2-7; TRBD1 is a possible D gene (6 bases). The V and J ends lost 8 bases and 5 bases respectively, with 19 bases between them. Germline CDR1 MNHEY, CDR2 SVGEGT. The length of the CDR3 is 14 residues. CDR3 sequence: CASGTDRNRNEQYF. Here the CDR3 DNA reads TGTGCCAGCGGAACTGACAGGAATCGAAACGAGCAGTACTTC.

The CDR3 region is CASSQDRLAAYEQYF. The CDR3 DNA is TGCGCCAGCAGCCAAGACAGGCTAGCGGCCTACGAGCAGTACTTC. The chain couples TRBV4-1 to TRBJ2-7, with TRBD2 identical over 7 bases. This CDR3 is built from 15 residues. The ends lost 0 bases at V and 2 bases at J; junction bases unmatched: 4. The germline CDR1 and CDR2 sequences are MGHRA and YSYEKL.

The genes are TRBV6-1 and TRBJ1-2; D is ambiguous. Trimming took off 1 base at V and 7 bases at J, with 10 bases between the two ends. The CDR3 extends over 13 amino acids. Germline lookup yields CDR1 MNHNS and CDR2 SASEGT. The DNA of the CDR3 is TGTGCCAGCAGTGAAGTTGGGTCGGGTGGCTACACCTTC. Protein: CASSEVGSGGYTF.